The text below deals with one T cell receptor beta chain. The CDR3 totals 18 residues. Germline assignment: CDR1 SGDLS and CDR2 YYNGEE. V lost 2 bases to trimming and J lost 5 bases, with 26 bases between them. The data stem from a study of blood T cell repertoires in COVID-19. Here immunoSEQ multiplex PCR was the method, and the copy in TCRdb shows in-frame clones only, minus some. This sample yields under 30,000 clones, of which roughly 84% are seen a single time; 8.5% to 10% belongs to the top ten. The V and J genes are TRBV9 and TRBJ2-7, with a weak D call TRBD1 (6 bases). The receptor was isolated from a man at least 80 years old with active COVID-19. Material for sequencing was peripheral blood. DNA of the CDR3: TGTGCCAGCAGCGTTTACTCCTCTCTAGGGGGAGTAACGGACGAGCAGTACTTC. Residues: CASSVYSSLGGVTDEQYF.